Below, 21 T cell receptor beta chains from the same sample are listed, as sequenced in a study of T cell repertoires in cytomegalovirus infection. Each CDR3 protein is one row after TCRdb ran MiXCR on the reads. This sample yields almost 550,000 distinct CDR3 sequences, of which more than 15% are seen a single time; roughly 25% belongs to the top ten. Sequenced input: CD8+ T cells from PBMCs. These receptors were collected from a human donor in good health (CMV status not recorded). Some clones in this sample may be carry-over from other donors' samples.

This clonotype showed up many times. This rearrangement joins TRBV20-1 to TRBJ1-2; D remains ambiguous. V was shortened by 0 bases and J by 12 bases, with 11 bases between the two germline ends. Germline V gives CDR1 DFQATT, CDR2 SNEGSKA (reference sequence). The CDR3 contains 11 residues. The CDR3, as DNA: TGCAGTGCTAGAGAATCGGGAGGCGACACCTTC. It encodes CSARESGGDTF.

This clonotype was found many times. This chain links TRBV11-2 with TRBJ2-7; 9 positions agree with TRBD1. The CDR3 is made up of 14 amino acids. J lost 3 bases, V lost 5 bases, and 5 bases had no gene match. CDR1 is SGHAT, CDR2 FQNNGV, per germline. CDR3 coding DNA: TGTGCCAGCAGCCGTGGGACAGGGATCTACGAGCAGTACTTC. Its translation: CASSRGTGIYEQYF.

This clonotype has at least ten counts. The chain employs TRBV5-5 and TRBJ2-1; either TRBD1 or TRBD2 may fit D (5 bases each). Per the germline V gene, CDR1 is SGHKS and CDR2 is YYEKEE (reference sequence). The CDR3 is made up of 16 amino acids. The V gene lost 4 bases and the J gene lost 5 bases, with 19 bases spanning the gap. The CDR3 here is CASSSSPGRLDNEQFF. DNA for the CDR3: TGTGCCAGCAGCAGCTCCCCGGGACGATTGGACAATGAGCAGTTCTTC.

This clonotype was recorded a few times. The V and J genes are TRBV19 and TRBJ2-6, with 7 bases matching TRBD1. Germline V lookup: CDR1 LNHDA, CDR2 SQIVND (reference sequence). The CDR3 is 17 amino acids. V was pared by 4 bases and J by 3 bases, with 9 bases of the junction left unmatched. The CDR3 DNA is TGTGCCAGTAGTAGTGAGGGGGCGCTGTATGGGGCCAACGTCCTGACTTTC. This sequence encodes CASSSEGALYGANVLTF. The full variable domain, its missing parts supplied by reference TRBV19 and TRBJ2-6, is DGGITQSPKYLFRKEGQNVTLSCEQNLNHDAMYWYRQDPGQGLRLIYYSQIVNDFQKGDIAEGYSVSREKKESFPLTVTSAQKNPTAFYLCASSSEGALYGANVLTFGAGSRLTVL.

CDR3: CSAWTGEGQAFF. As DNA, the CDR3 is TGCAGTGCTTGGACAGGGGAAGGACAAGCTTTCTTT. The rearrangement uses TRBV20-1 and TRBJ1-1; 9 bases fit TRBD1. Germline trimming cut 5 bases from V and 9 bases from J; bases unmatched to any gene: 7. From germline, CDR1 is DFQATT and CDR2 SNEGSKA (reference sequence). CDR3 size: 12 residues.

This clonotype was observed many times. This chain links TRBV7-8 with TRBJ2-7; 9 positions match TRBD2. V lost 6 bases and J lost 5; bases outside the gene matches: 14. Germline V lookup: CDR1 SGHVS, CDR2 FQNEAQ. This CDR3 is 16 amino acids long. This chain's CDR3 is CASSFHVAGAGDEQYF. The CDR3 nucleotides read TGTGCCAGCAGTTTTCACGTAGCGGGAGCGGGGGACGAGCAGTACTTC.

This clonotype was seen repeatedly, ten times or more. This CDR3 is CASSPPDREETQYF. Written as DNA, the CDR3 is TGTGCCAGCAGCCCCCCTGACAGGGAAGAGACCCAGTACTTC. V usage is TRBV7-9 and J usage is TRBJ2-5; 7 nucleotides agree with TRBD1. The length of the CDR3 is 14 residues. Per germline, CDR1 SEHNR and CDR2 FQNEAQ (reference sequence). The junction had 6 bases not matched to a gene; V was cut back by 5 bases and J by 3 bases.

This clonotype was picked up a small number of times. The chain joins TRBV4-1 to TRBJ2-7; TRBD2 matches at 10 bases. Germline trimming cut 2 bases from V and 5 bases from J; bases unmatched to any gene: 9. The CDR3 is made up of 16 amino acids. CDR1 MGHRA and CDR2 YSYEKL come from the germline V gene. The CDR3 sequence is CASSQSLASGGDEQYF. For the CDR3, the DNA is TGCGCCAGCAGCCAATCTTTGGCTAGCGGGGGCGACGAGCAGTACTTC.

In the case of this clonotype: This may come from a read error, since a much larger clone is one base off. Because it lacks the conserved phenylalanine or tryptophan at the end, this CDR3 is likely a read error. The genes are TRBV11-3 and TRBJ2-1; the D gene is possibly TRBD1 (5 bases). Trimming took 0 bases from V and 8 from J, leaving 14 bases between them. Germline V gene lookup returns CDR1 SGHNT and CDR2 YENEEA. The CDR3 sequence is 15 residues long. CDR3 region: CASSLDETVRDEQFL. Here the CDR3 DNA reads TGTGCCAGCAGCTTAGACGAGACAGTTAGGGATGAGCAGTTCTTA.

The chain combines TRBV24-1 with TRBJ2-3; 9 positions agree with TRBD1. CDR1 is KGHDR and CDR2 is SFDVKD in the germline V gene. CDR3 length: 15 amino acids. The V and J ends lost 7 bases and 4 bases, in that order; junction bases with no gene match: 8. Written as DNA, the CDR3 is TGTGCCACCAGGGGACAGGGAAGAGGCGCAGATACGCAGTATTTT. It yields the protein CATRGQGRGADTQYF.

The V gene is TRBV28, the J gene TRBJ1-1, with a possible D match to TRBD1 (5 bases). Trimming removed 7 bases from V and 5 bases from J, with 26 bases in between. The CDR3 loop spans 17 amino acids. The V gene's germline CDR1 is MDHEN and CDR2 SYDVKM. CDR3 region: CASTSISARGVETEAFF. The CDR3, as DNA: TGTGCCAGCACCTCAATATCGGCTCGGGGGGTTGAGACTGAAGCTTTCTTT.

This clonotype was seen many times. CDR3 residues: CASRDGAYEQYF. For the CDR3, the DNA is TGTGCCAGCCGGGACGGGGCCTACGAGCAGTACTTC. The chain uses TRBV19 and TRBJ2-7; D assignment may be TRBD1 or TRBD2 (5 bases each). V gave up 9 bases and J gave up 2 bases, with 11 bases separating them. The CDR3 covers 12 residues. Germline assignment: CDR1 LNHDA and CDR2 SQIVND (reference sequence).

A few counts support this clonotype. The rearrangement joins TRBV7-9 to TRBJ2-3; possible D gene TRBD1, 6 bases. CDR3 length: 16 residues. Germline CDR1 and CDR2: SEHNR and FQNEAQ (reference sequence). Trimming stripped 5 bases from V and 1 base from J, with 16 bases between. CDR3 bases: TGTGCCAGCAGCCAAGGGACATCTTATGGCACAGATACGCAGTATTTT. It codes for CASSQGTSYGTDTQYF.

This clonotype was observed a handful of times. The V gene is TRBV27, the J gene TRBJ1-2; tentative D call: TRBD1 (5 bases). Trimming pared 4 bases from V and 6 bases from J, leaving 12 bases between. The CDR3 covers 13 residues. CDR1 MNHEY and CDR2 SMNVEV come from the germline V gene (reference sequence). CDR3 in amino acids: CASSSSSRDGYTF. In DNA, the CDR3 is TGTGCCAGCAGTTCTTCCTCCAGGGATGGCTACACCTTC.

This clonotype was picked up many times. The gene calls are TRBV29-1 and TRBJ1-2; unclear D gene. Germline CDR1 SQVTM, CDR2 ANQGSEA. CDR3 length: 15 residues. Trimming took off 3 bases at V and 0 bases at J, with 14 bases between the two ends. The CDR3 loop is CSVDHSSGPNYGYTF. CDR3 nucleotides: TGCAGCGTTGATCATTCGTCCGGGCCTAACTATGGCTACACCTTC.

V is TRBV3-1 and J is TRBJ2-5; weak D call: TRBD2 (5 bases). Looked up from germline, CDR1 is LGHDT and CDR2 is YNNKEL (reference sequence). V was cut by 4 bases and J by 1 base, with 13 bases left in between. The CDR3 sequence is 15 residues long. The CDR3 loop is CASSPSSGSQETQYF. In nucleotides, the CDR3 is TGTGCCAGCAGCCCCTCCTCGGGATCCCAAGAGACCCAGTACTTC.

The table lists this clonotype with many counts. The chain uses TRBV7-8 and TRBJ1-3; D not certain. Per germline, CDR1 SGHVS and CDR2 FQNEAQ. CDR3 size: 14 residues. The V gene lost 5 bases and the J gene lost 4 bases, with 12 bases spanning the gap. The CDR3 coding sequence is TGTGCCAGCAGCCGCCCCAGGACCGGAAACACCATATATTTT. Translated, it gives CASSRPRTGNTIYF.

The sample holds a few counts of this clonotype. The V call is TRBV9, the J call TRBJ2-7; D gene unclear. The germline CDR1 and CDR2 sequences are SGDLS and YYNGEE. The CDR3 consists of 14 residues. With 3 bases removed from V and 5 bases from J, the gap between germline ends came to 15 bases. CDR3 coding DNA: TGTGCCAGCAGCGCGGGCAGTCCGGGCCACGAGCAGTACTTC. The encoded protein is CASSAGSPGHEQYF.

This clonotype was found a few times. This chain uses TRBV27 with TRBJ2-7, with 9 positions matching TRBD2. Per germline, CDR1 MNHEY and CDR2 SMNVEV (reference sequence). CDR3 length: 15 residues. The V gene end was trimmed by 1 base and the J gene end by 4 bases; junction bases not matched to a gene: 5. In nucleotides, the CDR3 is TGTGCCAGCAGTTTATATGCGGGAGGGCCTTACGAGCAGTACTTC. Protein sequence: CASSLYAGGPYEQYF.

This clonotype was seen more than once but under ten times. The gene calls are TRBV27 and TRBJ2-5; 9 positions match TRBD1. CDR3 length equals 15 residues. CDR1 is MNHEY and CDR2 is SMNVEV in the germline V gene (reference sequence). V was pared by 7 bases and J by 2 bases, with 8 bases of the junction left unmatched. CDR3 protein: CASTTRDRVQETQYF. CDR3 in DNA: TGTGCCAGCACTACCCGGGACAGGGTACAAGAGACCCAGTACTTC.

This chain connects TRBV25-1 to TRBJ2-2; possibly TRBD1 for D (5 bases). Germline assignment: CDR1 MGHDK and CDR2 SYGVNS. The CDR3 consists of 15 residues. The CDR3 coding sequence is TGTGTCGGTTTGTACAGGAACAGGAACACCGGGGAGCTGTTTTTT. The encoded protein is CVGLYRNRNTGELFF.